The rows below give T cell receptor beta chains drawn from one sample of a study of identical twins. TCRdb re-analysed the 5' RACE reads in MiXCR, keeping a single row per CDR3 protein. Found here are roughly 690,000 distinct CDR3 sequences, approximately 6% of them singletons; the top ten hold 1.5% to 2%. The sequenced sample was naive T cells sorted from blood. The receptors shown here come from a man aged 18 to 35 in good health. The conserved cysteine and the conserved F or W are not part of the CDR3 here. Fields, in order: CDR3 protein, J gene, V gene, clone size, D gene. A D gene is named only where the DNA matches it firmly. Not every row has a clone size; where given, it reads once, few, many or a size class.

ASSIRGAGNQPQH,TRBJ1-5,TRBV19,-,-
ASSPLETNTGELF,TRBJ2-2,TRBV5-1,-,-
SARGRQGVDIQY,TRBJ2-4,TRBV20-1,many,-
ASKESNTEAF,TRBJ1-1,TRBV27,few,-
ASSLEDDRPIQNNEQF,TRBJ2-1,TRBV5-1,many,-
ASSRGTAIRETQY,TRBJ2-5,TRBV12-3/TRBV12-4,-,-
ASSFWREAHNEQF,TRBJ2-1,TRBV5-1,-,TRBD2
ASSLTSAPSYEQY,TRBJ2-7,TRBV7-9,-,-
AISPGEGHGDEQF,TRBJ2-1,TRBV7-6,many,TRBD2
ATLAGEYNEQF,TRBJ2-1,TRBV2,many,TRBD2
ASSTLTGGSTDTQY,TRBJ2-3,TRBV11-2,few,TRBD2
ASSTETGGFSYGYT,TRBJ1-2,TRBV28,-,TRBD1
ASSPSRGNYNEQF,TRBJ2-1,TRBV7-9,many,-
ASSLGTARRGYT,TRBJ1-2,TRBV9,few,-
SATAPTSGRNEQF,TRBJ2-1,TRBV20-1,-,TRBD2
ASSTTGPNEQF,TRBJ2-1,TRBV7-6,many,-
ASSPGTYTYNEQF,TRBJ2-1,TRBV5-1,many,-
ASSLLASSYNEQF,TRBJ2-1,TRBV28,many,-
AWSVPTSGSREQY,TRBJ2-7,TRBV30,-,TRBD2
ASSGRLANTIY,TRBJ1-3,TRBV9,many,-
ASHQGNEKLF,TRBJ1-4,TRBV2,few,-
ASSVSKKEGNYGYT,TRBJ1-2,TRBV9,many,-
ASGGLAGVGADTQY,TRBJ2-3,TRBV5-1,-,TRBD2
ASSYGRTGELF,TRBJ2-2,TRBV6-5,few,-
ASRPYRGGLYNEQF,TRBJ2-1,TRBV2,-,-